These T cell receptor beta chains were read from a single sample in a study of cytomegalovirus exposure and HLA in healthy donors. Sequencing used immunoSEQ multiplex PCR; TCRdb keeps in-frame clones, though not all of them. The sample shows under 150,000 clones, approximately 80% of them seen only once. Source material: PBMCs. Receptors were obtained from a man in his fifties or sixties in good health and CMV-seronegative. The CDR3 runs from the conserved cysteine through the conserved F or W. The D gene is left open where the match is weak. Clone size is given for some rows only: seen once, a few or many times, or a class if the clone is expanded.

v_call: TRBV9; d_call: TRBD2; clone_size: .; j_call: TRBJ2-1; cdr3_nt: TGTGCCAGCAGCGTAGGACCCAATAGCGGGGACTACAATGAGCAGTTCTTC; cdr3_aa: CASSVGPNSGDYNEQFF
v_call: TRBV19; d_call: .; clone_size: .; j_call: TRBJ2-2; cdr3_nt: TGTGCCAGTAGTGATGGACAGCCGAACACCGGGGAGCTGTTTTTT; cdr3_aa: CASSDGQPNTGELFF
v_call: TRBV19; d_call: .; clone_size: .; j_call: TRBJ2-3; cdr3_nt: TGTGCCAGTAGTAGTGGCGGGGGCACAGATACGCAGTATTTT; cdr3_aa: CASSSGGGTDTQYF
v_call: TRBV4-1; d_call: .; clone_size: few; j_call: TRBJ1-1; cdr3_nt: TGCGCCAGCAGCTTCCGAAGTGGGGGGATAATTGGGACTGAAGCTTTCTTT; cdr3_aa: CASSFRSGGIIGTEAFF
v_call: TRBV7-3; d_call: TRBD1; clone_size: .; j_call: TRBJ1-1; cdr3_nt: TGTGCCAGCAGCGGACAGGGCCCCACTGAAGCCTTCTTT; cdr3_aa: CASSGQGPTEAFF
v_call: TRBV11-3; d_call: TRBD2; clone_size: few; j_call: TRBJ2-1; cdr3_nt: TGTGCCAGCAGCGCGGGACTAGCGAAGAATGAGCAGTTCTTC; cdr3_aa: CASSAGLAKNEQFF
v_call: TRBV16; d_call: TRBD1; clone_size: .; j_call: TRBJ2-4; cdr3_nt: TGTGCCAGCAGCCCGCAGGACAGGACTGGCAAAAACATTCAGTACTTC; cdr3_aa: CASSPQDRTGKNIQYF
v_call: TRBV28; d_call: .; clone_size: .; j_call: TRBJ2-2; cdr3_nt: TGTGCCACCAGGGGGGGGCGGCCAAACACCGGGGAGCTGTTTTTT; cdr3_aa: CATRGGRPNTGELFF
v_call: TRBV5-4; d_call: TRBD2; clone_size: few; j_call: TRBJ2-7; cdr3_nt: TGTGCCAGCAGCTTGGACGAGGGACTAGCGGTTCCCTACGAGCAGTACTTC; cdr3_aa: CASSLDEGLAVPYEQYF
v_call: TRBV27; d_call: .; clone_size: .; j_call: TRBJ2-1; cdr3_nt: TGTGCCAGCAGTCGAGAGTCTAGCGCTAGCTCCTACAATGAGCAGTTCTTC; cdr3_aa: CASSRESSASSYNEQFF
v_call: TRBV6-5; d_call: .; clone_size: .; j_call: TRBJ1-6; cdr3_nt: TGTGCCAGCCCTCTCCGACAGGACGATTCACCCCTCCACTTT; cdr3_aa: CASPLRQDDSPLHF
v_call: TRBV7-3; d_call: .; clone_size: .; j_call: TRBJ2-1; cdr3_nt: TGTGCCAGCAGCCCCGGGTTGCGGGGCGTTGGCGATGAGCAGTTCTTC; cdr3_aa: CASSPGLRGVGDEQFF
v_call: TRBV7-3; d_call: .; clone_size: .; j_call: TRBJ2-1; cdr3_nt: TGTGCCAGCAGCTTACCTGGACAAGAGCAGTTCTTC; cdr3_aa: CASSLPGQEQFF
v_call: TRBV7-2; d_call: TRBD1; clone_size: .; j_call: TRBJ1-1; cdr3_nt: TGTGCCAGCAGCTCCCAGGGGGGGAACACTGAAGCTTTCTTT; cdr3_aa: CASSSQGGNTEAFF
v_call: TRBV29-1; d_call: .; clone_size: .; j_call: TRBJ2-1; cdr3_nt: TGCAGCGTTGAATATAGGACTACCAATGAGCAGTTCTTC; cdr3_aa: CSVEYRTTNEQFF